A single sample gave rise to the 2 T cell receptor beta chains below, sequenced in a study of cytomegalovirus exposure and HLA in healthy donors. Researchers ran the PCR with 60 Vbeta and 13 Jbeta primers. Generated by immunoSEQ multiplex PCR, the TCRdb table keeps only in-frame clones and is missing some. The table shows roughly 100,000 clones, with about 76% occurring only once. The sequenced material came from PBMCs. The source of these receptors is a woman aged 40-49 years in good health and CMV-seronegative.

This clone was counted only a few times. The CDR3 DNA sequence: TGCGCCAGCAGCTTGGCCTATTCTTTATCCACTGAAGCTTTCTTT. Translation gives CASSLAYSLSTEAFF. The chain has TRBV5-1 and TRBJ1-1; D gene uncertain. Per the germline V gene, CDR1 is SGHRS and CDR2 is YFSETQ. The V end lost 0 bases, the J end lost 4 bases, and 13 bases lay between the germline ends. There are 15 residues in the CDR3.

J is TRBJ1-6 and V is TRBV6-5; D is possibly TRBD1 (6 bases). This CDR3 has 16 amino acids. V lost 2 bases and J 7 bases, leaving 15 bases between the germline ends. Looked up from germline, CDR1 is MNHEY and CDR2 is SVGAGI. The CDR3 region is CASSYEYRAGNSPLHF. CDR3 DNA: TGTGCCAGCAGTTACGAATACAGGGCTGGGAATTCACCCCTCCACTTT.